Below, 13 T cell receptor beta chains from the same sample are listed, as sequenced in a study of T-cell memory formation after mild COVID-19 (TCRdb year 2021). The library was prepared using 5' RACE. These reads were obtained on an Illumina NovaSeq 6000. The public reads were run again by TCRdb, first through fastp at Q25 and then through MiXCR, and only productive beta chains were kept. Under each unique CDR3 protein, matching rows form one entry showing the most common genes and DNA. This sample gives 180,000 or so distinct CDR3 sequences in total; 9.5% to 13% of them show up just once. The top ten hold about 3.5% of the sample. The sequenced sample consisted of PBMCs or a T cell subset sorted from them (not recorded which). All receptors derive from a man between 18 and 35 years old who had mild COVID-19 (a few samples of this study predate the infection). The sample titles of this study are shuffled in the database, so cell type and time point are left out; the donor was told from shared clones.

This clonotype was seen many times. The CDR3 region is CSATTGGTYEQYF. The CDR3 coding sequence is TGCAGTGCTACGACAGGGGGGACCTACGAGCAGTACTTC. The genes are TRBV20-1 and TRBJ2-7; TRBD1 aligns across 9 bases. The V and J ends lost 4 bases and 2 bases, in that order; junction bases with no gene match: 3. The V gene's germline CDR1 is DFQATT and CDR2 SNEGSKA (reference sequence). The CDR3 consists of 13 residues.

The chain's CDR3 is CATSGPNRGGYEQYF. DNA for the CDR3: TGTGCCACCAGCGGGCCCAACAGGGGTGGCTACGAGCAGTACTTC. This rearrangement joins TRBV15 to TRBJ2-7; 7 bases agree with TRBD1. Germline assignment: CDR1 LNHNV and CDR2 YYDKDF (reference sequence). With 5 bases clipped from V and 3 bases from J, the junction kept 10 bases outside the gene matches. The CDR3 spans 15 residues.

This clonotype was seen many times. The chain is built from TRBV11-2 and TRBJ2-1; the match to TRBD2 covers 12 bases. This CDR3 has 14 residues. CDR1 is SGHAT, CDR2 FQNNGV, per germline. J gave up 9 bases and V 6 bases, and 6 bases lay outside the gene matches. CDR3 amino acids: CASRSSGGAGEQFF. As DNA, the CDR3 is TGTGCCAGCAGGTCTAGCGGGGGGGCTGGTGAGCAGTTCTTC.

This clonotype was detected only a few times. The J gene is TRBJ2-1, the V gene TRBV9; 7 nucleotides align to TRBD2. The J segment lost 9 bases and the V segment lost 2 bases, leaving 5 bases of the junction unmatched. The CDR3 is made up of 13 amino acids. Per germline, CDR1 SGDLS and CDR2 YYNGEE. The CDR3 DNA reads TGTGCCAGCAGCGTGATGACTAGCACTGAGCAGTTCTTC. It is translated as CASSVMTSTEQFF.

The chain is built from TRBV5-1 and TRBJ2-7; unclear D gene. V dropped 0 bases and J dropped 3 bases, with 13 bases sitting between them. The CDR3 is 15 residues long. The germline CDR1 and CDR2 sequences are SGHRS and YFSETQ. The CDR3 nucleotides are TGCGCCAGCAGCTTGGAGGCCGGGCTAAACTACGAGCAGTACTTC. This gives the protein CASSLEAGLNYEQYF.

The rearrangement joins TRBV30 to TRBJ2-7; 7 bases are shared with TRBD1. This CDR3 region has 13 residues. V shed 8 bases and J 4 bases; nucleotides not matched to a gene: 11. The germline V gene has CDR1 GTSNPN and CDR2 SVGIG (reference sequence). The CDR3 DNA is TGTGCCGGAGAGACAGGGAAGAGGTACGAGCAGTACTTC. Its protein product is CAGETGKRYEQYF.

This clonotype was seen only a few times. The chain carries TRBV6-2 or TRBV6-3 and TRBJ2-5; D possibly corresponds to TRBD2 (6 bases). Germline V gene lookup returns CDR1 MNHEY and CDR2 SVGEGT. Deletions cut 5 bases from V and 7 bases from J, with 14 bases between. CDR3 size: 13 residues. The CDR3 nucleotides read TGTGCCAGCAGTCACCCCGGGCGGGGGACCCAGTACTTC. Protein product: CASSHPGRGTQYF.

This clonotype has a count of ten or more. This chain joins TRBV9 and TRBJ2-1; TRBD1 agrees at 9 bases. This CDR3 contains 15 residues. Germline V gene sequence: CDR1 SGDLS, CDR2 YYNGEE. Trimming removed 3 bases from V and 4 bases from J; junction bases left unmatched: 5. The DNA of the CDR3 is TGTGCCAGCAGCGGCATGGGACAGGGATACAATGAGCAGTTCTTC. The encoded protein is CASSGMGQGYNEQFF.

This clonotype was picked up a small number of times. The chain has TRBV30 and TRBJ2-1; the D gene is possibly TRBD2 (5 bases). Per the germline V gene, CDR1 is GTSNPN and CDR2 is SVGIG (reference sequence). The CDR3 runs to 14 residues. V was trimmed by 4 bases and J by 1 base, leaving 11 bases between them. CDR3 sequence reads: CAWTPRGSYNEQFF. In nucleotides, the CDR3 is TGTGCCTGGACCCCCCGGGGTTCCTACAATGAGCAGTTCTTC. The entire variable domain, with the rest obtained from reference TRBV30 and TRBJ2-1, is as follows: SQTIHQWPATLVQPVGSPLSLECTVEGTSNPNLYWYRQAAGRGLQLLFYSVGIGQISSEVPQNLSASRPQDRQFILSSKKLLLSDSGFYLCAWTPRGSYNEQFFGPGTRLTVL.

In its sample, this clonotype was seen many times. CDR3 coding DNA: TGCAGCGTTGGGGACAGGAACTATGGCTACACCTTC. Translation: CSVGDRNYGYTF. This sequence joins TRBV29-1 and TRBJ1-2, with 8 bases identical to TRBD1. From germline, CDR1 is SQVTM and CDR2 ANQGSEA. The V segment lost 4 bases and the J segment 2 bases; nucleotides outside the gene matches: 0. This CDR3 has 12 amino acids.

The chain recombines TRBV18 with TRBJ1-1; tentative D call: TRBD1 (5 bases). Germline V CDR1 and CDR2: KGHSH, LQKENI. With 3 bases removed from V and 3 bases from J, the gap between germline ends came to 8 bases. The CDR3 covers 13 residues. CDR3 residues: CASSPGVYTEAFF. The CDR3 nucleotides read TGTGCCAGCTCACCGGGGGTGTACACTGAAGCTTTCTTT.

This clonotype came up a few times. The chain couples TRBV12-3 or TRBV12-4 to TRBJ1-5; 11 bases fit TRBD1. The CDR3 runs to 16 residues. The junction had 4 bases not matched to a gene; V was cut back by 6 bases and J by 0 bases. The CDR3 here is CASSGQGALSNQPQHF. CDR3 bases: TGTGCCAGCAGCGGACAGGGGGCCCTTAGCAATCAGCCCCAGCATTTT.

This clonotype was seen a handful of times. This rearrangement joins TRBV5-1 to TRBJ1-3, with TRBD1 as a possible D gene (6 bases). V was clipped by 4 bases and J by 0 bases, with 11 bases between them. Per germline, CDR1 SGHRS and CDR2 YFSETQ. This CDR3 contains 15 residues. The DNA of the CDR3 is TGCGCCAGCAGCGTACTACAGGGCTCTGGAAACACCATATATTTT. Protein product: CASSVLQGSGNTIYF.